The clone carrying this T cell receptor beta chain has more than one count but fewer than ten. This specimen comes from a study of T cells after yellow fever vaccination. Trimming cost V 3 bases and J 0 bases, with 15 bases left between them. From germline, CDR1 is LNHDA and CDR2 SQIVND (reference sequence). CDR3 length: 18 residues. TCRdb reprocessed the 5' RACE reads with MiXCR, giving one entry per CDR3 protein. The sample lists hundreds of thousands of distinct CDR3 sequences, around 3.6% seen once, with around a quarter in the top ten. This specimen consisted of PBMCs, obtained on the day of the yellow fever booster vaccination. The J gene is TRBJ2-6, the V gene TRBV19; D not resolved. The receptor comes from a man aged 18 to 29 who received the YFV17D yellow fever vaccine. In DNA form, the CDR3 reads TGTGCCAGTAGTATTGGCGCGTCACCGTACTCTGGGGCCAACGTCCTGACTTTC. The encoded protein is CASSIGASPYSGANVLTF.